The 32 T cell receptor beta chains given below trace back to one sample, sequenced in a study of cytomegalovirus exposure and HLA in healthy donors. The PCR used 60 Vbeta and 13 Jbeta primers. Produced via immunoSEQ multiplex PCR; TCRdb's table is partial and in-frame only. The sample lists around 150,000 clones, over 70% occurring once. The sequenced sample consisted of PBMCs. Receptors originate from a woman between 40 and 55 years old in good health and CMV-seronegative.

V usage is TRBV28 and J usage is TRBJ2-7, with a tentative D call TRBD2 (6 bases). Germline V gives CDR1 MDHEN, CDR2 SYDVKM. V was cut by 5 bases and J by 4 bases, with 21 bases left in between. The CDR3 has 16 residues. The CDR3 protein is CASSKAAGRRGYEQYF. DNA of the CDR3: TGTGCCAGCAGTAAGGCGGCGGGTAGGCGGGGATACGAGCAGTACTTC.

This clone was counted once. The V call is TRBV27, the J call TRBJ2-1; D not resolved. Between the trimmed V and J ends, which lost 6 bases and 7 bases, there was a span of 16 bases. The germline V gene has CDR1 MNHEY and CDR2 SMNVEV (reference sequence). This CDR3 spans 14 amino acids. The CDR3 spells CASSLILAENEQFF. In nucleotides, the CDR3 is TGTGCCAGCAGCCTGATACTTGCCGAGAATGAGCAGTTCTTC.

This chain joins TRBV9 and TRBJ2-1; 10 nucleotides align to TRBD2. Germline V lookup: CDR1 SGDLS, CDR2 YYNGEE. V lost 5 bases, J lost 3 bases, and 8 bases stayed unmatched. The CDR3 consists of 16 residues. DNA for the CDR3: TGTGCCAGCAGAGCCGCGTCTAGCGGGGGCTACAATGAGCAGTTCTTC. Translating it yields CASRAASSGGYNEQFF.

The chain employs TRBV2 and TRBJ2-3; D not resolved. CDR1 is SNHLY, CDR2 FYNNEI, per germline. The V gene lost 2 bases and the J gene lost 1 base, with 7 bases spanning the gap. The CDR3 loop spans 14 amino acids. This CDR3 reads CASSEFLGTDTQYF. The CDR3 DNA reads as TGTGCCAGCAGTGAATTCCTAGGCACAGATACGCAGTATTTT. Full variable domain (rest looked up from reference TRBV2 and TRBJ2-3): EPEVTQTPSHQVTQMGQEVILRCVPISNHLYFYWYRQILGQKVEFLVSFYNNEISEKSEIFDDQFSVERPDGSNFTLKIRSTKLEDSAMYFCASSEFLGTDTQYFGPGTRLTVL.

This chain links TRBV27 with TRBJ2-2; 9 nucleotides match TRBD1. The CDR3 has 14 residues. CDR1 MNHEY and CDR2 SMNVEV come from the germline V gene (reference sequence). V was clipped by 5 bases and J by 6 bases; unmatched bases: 4. The CDR3 is CASSGDRVPGELFF. The CDR3 bases are TGTGCCAGCAGTGGGGACAGGGTTCCCGGGGAGCTGTTTTTT.

V gene TRBV4-1 combines with J gene TRBJ1-2; D is undetermined. Trimming stripped 6 bases from V and 6 bases from J, with 17 bases between. This CDR3 comprises 14 residues. The germline V gene has CDR1 MGHRA and CDR2 YSYEKL. Here the CDR3 DNA reads TGCGCCAGCAGAAGGGCAGTCGGGATGGATGGCTACACCTTC. The encoded protein is CASRRAVGMDGYTF.

The chain combines TRBV4-1 with TRBJ2-3; TRBD2 matches 11 bases. Trimming took 0 bases from V and 5 from J; bases not matched to a gene: 7. The germline CDR1 and CDR2 sequences are MGHRA and YSYEKL. The CDR3 length is 17 residues. CDR3 loop: CASSQESVAGGRDTQYF. The CDR3 DNA follows: TGCGCCAGCAGCCAAGAGAGTGTAGCGGGGGGGCGAGATACGCAGTATTTT.

Notes on this clone: It is likely a read error, because the conserved phenylalanine at the end of the CDR3 is missing. This rearrangement joins TRBV6-1 to TRBJ2-7; the D gene is possibly TRBD1 (6 bases). The CDR3 sequence is 15 residues long. V shed 4 bases and J shed 0 bases, with 13 bases lying between them. The V gene's germline CDR1 is MNHNS and CDR2 SASEGT. The CDR3 DNA is TGTGCCAGCAGTGCCTGGGACACTGACTCCTACGAGCAGTACCTC. Translating gives CASSAWDTDSYEQYL.

The rearrangement joins TRBV9 to TRBJ1-2, with D perhaps matching TRBD1 (6 bases). Trimming stripped 3 bases from V and 7 bases from J, with 16 bases between. The CDR3 extends over 14 amino acids. CDR1 SGDLS and CDR2 YYNGEE come from the germline V gene. CDR3 residues: CASSGEQGFGGYTF. CDR3 sequence (DNA): TGTGCCAGCAGCGGGGAACAGGGCTTCGGTGGCTACACCTTC.

The V and J genes are TRBV7-9 and TRBJ2-7, with 10 positions matching TRBD1. CDR1 is SEHNR and CDR2 is FQNEAQ in the germline V gene (reference sequence). This CDR3 region has 17 residues. Trimming at V came to 5 bases and at J to 2 bases, leaving 12 bases not matched to a gene. CDR3: CASSKGGRGQGAYEQYF. CDR3 DNA: TGTGCCAGCAGCAAAGGAGGTCGAGGACAGGGGGCCTACGAGCAGTACTTC.

The chain joins TRBV6-1 to TRBJ2-1; 8 bases are shared with TRBD2. CDR3 length equals 16 residues. V shed 4 bases and J 0 bases; nucleotides not matched to a gene: 5. Looked up from germline, CDR1 is MNHNS and CDR2 is SASEGT. In nucleotides, the CDR3 is TGTGCCAGCAGTGGTAGACTAGCGAGCTCCTACAATGAGCAGTTCTTC. Translated: CASSGRLASSYNEQFF.

This clone was seen a few times. The V and J genes are TRBV12-5 and TRBJ1-1; D unclear. The CDR3 spans 13 residues. V gave up 1 base and J gave up 3 bases, with 6 bases separating them. From germline, CDR1 is LGHNT and CDR2 FRNRAP. The CDR3 region is CASGLDGYTEAFF. In DNA, the CDR3 is TGTGCTAGTGGTTTGGACGGTTACACTGAAGCTTTCTTT.

This clone was detected a few times. This chain links TRBV21-1 with TRBJ2-2; the tabulated D call, TRBD2, remains unverified against the DNA. TRBV21-1 is deemed a pseudogene. The CDR3 sequence is 18 residues long. CDR3 sequence (DNA): TGTGCCAGCAGCAAAGGGGGACTAGCGGGACCGAACACCGGGGAGCTGTTTTTT. Translation gives CASSKGGLAGPNTGELFF.

The chain employs TRBV5-4 and TRBJ2-2; 9 bases fit TRBD2. The V gene's germline CDR1 is SGHNT and CDR2 YYREEE (reference sequence). The CDR3 loop spans 15 amino acids. After removal of 4 bases from V and 6 bases from J, the junction contained 7 bases not matched to a gene. CDR3: CASSPGTSLAGELFF. CDR3 bases: TGTGCCAGCAGCCCCGGGACTAGCCTTGCCGGGGAGCTGTTTTTT.

The genes are TRBV7-8 and TRBJ2-7; 9 bases map to TRBD1. With 2 bases clipped from V and 3 bases from J, the junction kept 5 bases outside the gene matches. The CDR3 is 15 residues long. Germline CDR1 reads SGHVS; CDR2 reads FQNEAQ. CDR3 amino acids: CASSLTGGPLYEQYF. The DNA for the CDR3 is TGTGCCAGCAGCTTAACAGGGGGCCCCCTCTACGAGCAGTACTTC.

The rearrangement links TRBV27 to TRBJ2-7; 9 bases agree with TRBD1. V was pared by 6 bases and J by 6 bases, with 9 bases of the junction left unmatched. In germline, CDR1 is MNHEY, CDR2 SMNVEV (reference sequence). CDR3 length equals 14 residues. This CDR3 reads CASRPGTGIVEQYF. CDR3 nucleotide sequence: TGTGCCAGCAGACCCGGGACAGGGATCGTCGAGCAGTACTTC.

The rearrangement links TRBV2 to TRBJ2-1; 7 nucleotides match TRBD1. V dropped 8 bases and J dropped 12; count of bases not matched to a gene: 13. CDR1 SNHLY and CDR2 FYNNEI come from the germline V gene. CDR3 length: 13 amino acids. CDR3 DNA sequence: TGTGCCAGCGGACAGGAGTTAGGGGATGGGCAGTTCTTC. It specifies CASGQELGDGQFF.

This clone was counted a few times. The chain combines TRBV5-1 with TRBJ1-1, with 7 bases fitting TRBD1. V lost 0 bases and J lost 7; bases outside the gene matches: 6. CDR1 and CDR2 (germline): SGHRS, YFSETQ. The CDR3 loop spans 14 amino acids. The CDR3 nucleotides read TGCGCCAGCAGCTTGGACAACAGGGGCCGTGAAGCTTTCTTT. This encodes CASSLDNRGREAFF. The full variable domain, rest sourced from reference TRBV5-1 and TRBJ1-1, is KAGVTQTPRYLIKTRGQQVTLSCSPISGHRSVSWYQQTPGQGLQFLFEYFSETQRNKGNFPGRFSGRQFSNSRSEMNVSTLELGDSALYLCASSLDNRGREAFFGQGTRLTVV.

The V gene is TRBV19, the J gene TRBJ2-7; a possible D gene is TRBD1 (5 bases). Per the germline V gene, CDR1 is LNHDA and CDR2 is SQIVND (reference sequence). Trimming took 5 bases from V and 3 from J, leaving 11 bases between them. This CDR3 comprises 13 residues. The DNA for the CDR3 is TGTGCCAGTAGTGTGACAGTAAACTACGAGCAGTACTTC. Its translation: CASSVTVNYEQYF.

The chain employs TRBV10-3 and TRBJ1-1, with 7 bases that match TRBD1. J lost 5 bases, V lost 3 bases, and 6 bases had no gene match. This CDR3 spans 14 amino acids. Germline V gene sequence: CDR1 ENHRY, CDR2 SYGVKD. The CDR3 DNA sequence: TGTGCCATCAGTGAAAAACAGGGGCGGACTGAAGCTTTCTTT. Residues: CAISEKQGRTEAFF.

The chain links TRBV21-1 to TRBJ2-1; the D call of TRBD2 is as the table states it, not checked on the DNA. TRBV21-1 is annotated as a pseudogene. CDR3 length: 16 amino acids. The CDR3 reads CASSKIPGGGMNEQFF. In DNA form, the CDR3 reads TGTGCCAGCAGCAAGATCCCCGGGGGGGGAATGAATGAGCAGTTCTTC.

The chain is built from TRBV6-6 and TRBJ2-7; 7 nucleotides agree with TRBD2. CDR1 and CDR2 from the germline V gene are MNHNY and SVGAGI (reference sequence). V gave up 8 bases and J gave up 2 bases; unmatched junction bases: 9. The CDR3 runs to 14 residues. DNA for the CDR3: TGTGCCAGCGGGGGGACTACGATGGCCTACGAGCAGTACTTC. Protein sequence: CASGGTTMAYEQYF.

The table lists this clone with a few counts. The V and J genes are TRBV11-2 and TRBJ2-2; the D gene is possibly TRBD1 (5 bases). Between the trimmed V and J ends, which lost 1 base and 8 bases, there was a span of 8 bases. Germline V gene lookup returns CDR1 SGHAT and CDR2 FQNNGV. The CDR3 runs 13 residues. In nucleotides, the CDR3 is TGTGCCAGCAGCTTAGCCAGGGCAGGGGAGCTGTTTTTT. Translating it yields CASSLARAGELFF. Variable domain in full (rest from reference TRBV11-2 and TRBJ2-2): EAGVAQSPRYKIIEKRQSVAFWCNPISGHATLYWYQQILGQGPKLLIQFQNNGVVDDSQLPKDRFSAERLKGVDSTLKIQPAKLEDSAVYLCASSLARAGELFFGEGSRLTVL.

This clone was detected once. The genes are TRBV28 and TRBJ1-3, with TRBD1 matching over 7 bases. The length of the CDR3 is 19 residues. V shed 6 bases and J 2 bases; nucleotides not matched to a gene: 19. Germline V gene data show CDR1 as MDHEN and CDR2 as SYDVKM. Here the CDR3 reads CASRPNPNFRDSTGNTIYF. DNA for the CDR3: TGTGCCAGCAGGCCTAATCCTAACTTCCGGGACAGCACTGGAAACACCATATATTTT.

J is TRBJ2-7 and V is TRBV9; TRBD2 might be the D (7 bases). The CDR3 covers 15 residues. CDR1 is SGDLS, CDR2 YYNGEE, per germline. Trimming removed 4 bases from V and 0 bases from J, with 14 bases in between. Here the CDR3 DNA reads TGTGCCAGCAGCTTAGGGGGGGTAGACTCCTACGAGCAGTACTTC. Translated: CASSLGGVDSYEQYF. Variable domain in full (rest from reference TRBV9 and TRBJ2-7): DSGVTQTPKHLITATGQRVTLRCSPRSGDLSVYWYQQSLDQGLQFLIQYYNGEERAKGNILERFSAQQFPDLHSELNLSSLELGDSALYFCASSLGGVDSYEQYFGPGTRLTVT.

This chain connects TRBV16 to TRBJ1-2, with D uncertain. CDR1 is KGHSY and CDR2 is FQNENV in the germline V gene. The V end was cut by 2 bases, the J end by 9 bases, with 10 bases between. The CDR3 length is 12 residues. The CDR3 protein is CASSQPRVSYTF. Here the CDR3 DNA reads TGTGCCAGCAGCCAACCACGCGTCAGCTACACCTTC.

The chain carries TRBV15 and TRBJ2-1, with TRBD2 identical over 8 bases. Germline-derived CDR1 and CDR2 are LNHNV and YYDKDF (reference sequence). The CDR3 has 15 amino acids. V dropped 3 bases and J dropped 4; count of bases not matched to a gene: 5. As DNA, the CDR3 is TGTGCCACCAGCAGGACTCAGCGGGGGTACAATGAGCAGTTCTTC. This gives the protein CATSRTQRGYNEQFF.

The chain couples TRBV28 to TRBJ1-1, with 11 bases lining up with TRBD1. The CDR3 spans 17 residues. V lost 7 bases, J lost 2 bases, and 12 bases stayed unmatched. Germline CDR1 is MDHEN and CDR2 is SYDVKM. This CDR3 reads CASTLLPGQGDNTEAFF. The CDR3 coding sequence is TGTGCCAGCACCCTTCTACCGGGACAGGGGGATAACACTGAAGCTTTCTTT.

V is TRBV9 and J is TRBJ2-7; D remains ambiguous. From germline, CDR1 is SGDLS and CDR2 YYNGEE. Trimming left V 5 bases short and J 0 bases short, with 9 bases between. The CDR3 is 13 amino acids. For the CDR3, the DNA is TGTGCCAGCAGTGATGAGAACTCCTACGAGCAGTACTTC. Protein: CASSDENSYEQYF.

V is TRBV9 and J is TRBJ2-7; D is perhaps TRBD2 (5 bases). This CDR3 is 15 amino acids long. Deletions cut 4 bases from V and 3 bases from J, with 17 bases between. Germline CDR1 is SGDLS and CDR2 is YYNGEE. In DNA form, the CDR3 reads TGTGCCAGCAGCTCCGAGTTCCGGGGAGTCTACGAGCAGTACTTC. It specifies CASSSEFRGVYEQYF.

The chain combines TRBV25-1 with TRBJ1-5, with 9 nucleotides matching TRBD1. Per germline, CDR1 MGHDK and CDR2 SYGVNS. Trimming cost V 4 bases and J 7 bases; bases outside gene matches: 11. The CDR3 is 16 amino acids. The CDR3 nucleotides read TGTGCCAGCAGTGTAGGGACAGGGTCAGGGCTCCAGCCCCAGCATTTT. Translated: CASSVGTGSGLQPQHF.

V gene TRBV7-9 combines with J gene TRBJ2-1; 9 positions agree with TRBD2. V was pared by 3 bases and J by 7 bases, with 4 bases of the junction left unmatched. CDR1 is SEHNR and CDR2 is FQNEAQ in the germline V gene (reference sequence). This CDR3 is 14 amino acids long. The CDR3 region has the DNA TGTGCCAGCAGCTTTAGCGGGAGAGGTAATGAGCAGTTCTTC. Its protein product is CASSFSGRGNEQFF.